This T cell receptor beta chain emerged from a study of CD8 T cells in Susac syndrome. Germline lookup yields CDR1 SGHAT and CDR2 FQNNGV. With V trimmed by 5 bases and J by 6 bases, 8 bases remained unmatched. The CDR3 has 14 amino acids. An amount of RNA that ranged from about 0.45 to 1 ug was reverse transcribed with random hexamers. Using its own MiXCR run on the immunoSEQ multiplex PCR reads, TCRdb lists one record per CDR3 protein. Altogether 75,000 to 100,000 distinct CDR3 sequences are present, approximately 94% being singletons, with the ten largest covering less than 0.3%. This TCR came from a human donor in good health. Sample: CD8+ T cells from PBMCs. The chain has TRBV11-2 and TRBJ1-2; TRBD1 agrees at 8 bases. The CDR3 DNA is TGTGCCAGCAGCCCGTGGACAGGGAGGGATGGCTACACCTTC. Translating it yields CASSPWTGRDGYTF.